The rows below give T cell receptor beta chains drawn from one sample of a study of shared clonotypes between healthy human individuals. This table comes from immunoSEQ multiplex PCR, and its TCRdb copy is limited to in-frame clones, with some not included. The data show around 1.6 million clones, 95% to 99% seen once. Sample: naive CD4+ T cells sorted from blood. Receptors originate from a man aged 30 to 45 in good health. Each CDR3 is given with its conserved first and last residue. Each record gives: clone size, J gene, V gene, D gene, CDR3 DNA, CDR3 protein. A D gene is named only where the DNA matches it firmly. Clone size is not always given. Where it is, it says once, few, many or a class for expanded clones.

>-|TRBJ1-3|TRBV11-2|-
TGTGCCAGCAGCCGAGGGTATGGAAACACCATATATTTT
CASSRGYGNTIYF
>-|TRBJ1-1|TRBV5-4|-
TGTGCCTATTCGCGGGAAACTGAAGCTTTCTTT
CAYSRETEAFF
>once|TRBJ1-5|TRBV28|-
TGTGGTAGCGGGAGCAATCAGCCCCAGCATTTT
CGSGSNQPQHF
>-|TRBJ1-1|TRBV7-6|-
TGTGCCAGCAGCTTGGGACGACAGAGTGAAGCTTTCTTT
CASSLGRQSEAFF
>-|TRBJ2-7|TRBV29-1|-
TGCAGCGTTGGTGTCGGAACCTACGAGCAGTACTTC
CSVGVGTYEQYF
>-|TRBJ1-1|TRBV6-4|TRBD1
TGTGCCAGCAGGACGGGGACAGGGGATATCTCTGAAGCTTTCTTT
CASRTGTGDISEAFF
>-|TRBJ1-5|TRBV19|TRBD1
TGTGCCAGTAGGCCCGACAGGGCGGCCAATCAGCCCCAGCATTTT
CASRPDRAANQPQHF
>-|TRBJ2-1|TRBV7-9|-
TGTGCCAGCAGAGCTGACTCAACCAGCGAGCAGTTCTTC
CASRADSTSEQFF
>-|TRBJ2-5|TRBV5-1|-
TGCGCCAGCAGCCTCGAACCGACTCAAGAGACCCAGTACTTC
CASSLEPTQETQYF
>-|TRBJ2-2|TRBV5-1|TRBD2
TGCGCCAGCAGCTTGGAGGCGGGAGGGGACACCGGGGAGCTGTTTTTT
CASSLEAGGDTGELFF
>-|TRBJ1-5|TRBV4-1|-
TGCGCCAGCAGCCAGGGCCATAGCAATCAGCCCCAGCATTTT
CASSQGHSNQPQHF
>-|TRBJ1-2|TRBV28|-
TGTGCCAGCAGTTCGGGTTTCGGGGGGACGGCTGCCGGCTACACCTTC
CASSSGFGGTAAGYTF
>-|TRBJ2-1|TRBV7-9|TRBD2
TGTGCCAGCAGCTTAGGCTTACGGACTAGCGGACTAATCGAGGGGTTCTTC
CASSLGLRTSGLIEGFF
>-|TRBJ2-7|TRBV14|TRBD2
TGTGCCAGCAGTCCAGGACTAGCGGGGACCTACGAGCAGTACTTC
CASSPGLAGTYEQYF
>-|TRBJ2-1|TRBV11-1|-
TGTGCCAGCAGCTATAGGGAAGTGGGATACAATGAGCAGTTCTTC
CASSYREVGYNEQFF
>-|TRBJ2-1|TRBV18|-
TGTGCCAGCTCACCACAGGAGATATACAATGAGCAGTTCTTC
CASSPQEIYNEQFF
>-|TRBJ2-1|TRBV11-2|TRBD2
TGTGCCAGCAGCTTAATCCGCGGGAGGGCCTACAATGAGCAGTTCTTC
CASSLIRGRAYNEQFF
>-|TRBJ1-2|TRBV29-1|TRBD1
TGCAGCGTTAACGAACAGGGGAGGTATGGCTACACCTTC
CSVNEQGRYGYTF
>-|TRBJ2-1|TRBV29-1|-
TGCAGCGTGCTCAGGGTTAATGAGCAGTTCTTC
CSVLRVNEQFF
>-|TRBJ2-7|TRBV18|-
TGTGCCAGCTCACCACCGAGGAGAGAATACGAGCAGTACTTC
CASSPPRREYEQYF
>-|TRBJ2-1|TRBV7-3|-
TGTGCCAGCAGCCCAAGGGACGGCTACAATGAGCAGTTCTTC
CASSPRDGYNEQFF
>-|TRBJ1-6|TRBV5-6|-
TGTGCCAGCAGCACACAGGGCCTTCGTGATTCACCCCTCCACTTT
CASSTQGLRDSPLHF
>-|TRBJ2-3|TRBV10-1|TRBD2
TGCGCCAGCAGTCCCCTAGCGGGAGATACGCAGTATTTT
CASSPLAGDTQYF